The T cell receptor beta chain under discussion was sequenced for a study of blood T cells in healthy people across ages. A second 7 to 11 cycle PCR used barcoded and J-beta primers. Each CDR3 protein is one row after TCRdb ran MiXCR on the 5' RACE reads. The top ten hold around a sixth of the sample, which has 550,000 to 700,000 distinct CDR3 sequences, approximately 27% seen once. V was trimmed by 2 bases and J by 5 bases, leaving 16 bases between them. CDR1 SGHAT and CDR2 FQDESV come from the germline V gene (reference sequence). CDR3 size: 16 residues. This clonotype has a handful of counts. Its target is unknown. Study-level points and caveats: There were more naive CD4+ cells and higher diversity in long-lived donors than in aged donors.

Sequences were obtained from blood. This rearrangement joins TRBV11-1 to TRBJ2-1, with D possibly TRBD2 on 5 matching bases. The origin of this receptor is a woman in her 70s in good health. CDR3 in amino acids: CASSLWGEGGNNEQFF. The CDR3 DNA is TGTGCCAGCAGCTTATGGGGTGAGGGTGGGAACAATGAGCAGTTCTTC.